This TCR beta chain emerged from a study of blood T cell repertoires in COVID-19. Generated by immunoSEQ multiplex PCR, the TCRdb table keeps only in-frame clones and is missing some. This sample has about 300,000 clones, with under 90% found just once. The CDR3 runs to 15 residues. Losses at the gene ends were 3 bases for V and 0 bases for J; bases not matched to a gene: 2. Germline CDR1 is SEHNR and CDR2 is FQNEAQ (reference sequence). This receptor was taken from a woman between 40 and 50 years old who had recovered from COVID-19. Material for sequencing was PBMCs or T cells enriched from blood (not recorded which). The chain joins TRBV7-9 to TRBJ1-5; TRBD1 matches at 7 bases. Here the CDR3 reads CASSLTGNSNQPQHF. CDR3 in DNA: TGTGCCAGCAGCTTGACAGGGAATAGCAATCAGCCCCAGCATTTT.